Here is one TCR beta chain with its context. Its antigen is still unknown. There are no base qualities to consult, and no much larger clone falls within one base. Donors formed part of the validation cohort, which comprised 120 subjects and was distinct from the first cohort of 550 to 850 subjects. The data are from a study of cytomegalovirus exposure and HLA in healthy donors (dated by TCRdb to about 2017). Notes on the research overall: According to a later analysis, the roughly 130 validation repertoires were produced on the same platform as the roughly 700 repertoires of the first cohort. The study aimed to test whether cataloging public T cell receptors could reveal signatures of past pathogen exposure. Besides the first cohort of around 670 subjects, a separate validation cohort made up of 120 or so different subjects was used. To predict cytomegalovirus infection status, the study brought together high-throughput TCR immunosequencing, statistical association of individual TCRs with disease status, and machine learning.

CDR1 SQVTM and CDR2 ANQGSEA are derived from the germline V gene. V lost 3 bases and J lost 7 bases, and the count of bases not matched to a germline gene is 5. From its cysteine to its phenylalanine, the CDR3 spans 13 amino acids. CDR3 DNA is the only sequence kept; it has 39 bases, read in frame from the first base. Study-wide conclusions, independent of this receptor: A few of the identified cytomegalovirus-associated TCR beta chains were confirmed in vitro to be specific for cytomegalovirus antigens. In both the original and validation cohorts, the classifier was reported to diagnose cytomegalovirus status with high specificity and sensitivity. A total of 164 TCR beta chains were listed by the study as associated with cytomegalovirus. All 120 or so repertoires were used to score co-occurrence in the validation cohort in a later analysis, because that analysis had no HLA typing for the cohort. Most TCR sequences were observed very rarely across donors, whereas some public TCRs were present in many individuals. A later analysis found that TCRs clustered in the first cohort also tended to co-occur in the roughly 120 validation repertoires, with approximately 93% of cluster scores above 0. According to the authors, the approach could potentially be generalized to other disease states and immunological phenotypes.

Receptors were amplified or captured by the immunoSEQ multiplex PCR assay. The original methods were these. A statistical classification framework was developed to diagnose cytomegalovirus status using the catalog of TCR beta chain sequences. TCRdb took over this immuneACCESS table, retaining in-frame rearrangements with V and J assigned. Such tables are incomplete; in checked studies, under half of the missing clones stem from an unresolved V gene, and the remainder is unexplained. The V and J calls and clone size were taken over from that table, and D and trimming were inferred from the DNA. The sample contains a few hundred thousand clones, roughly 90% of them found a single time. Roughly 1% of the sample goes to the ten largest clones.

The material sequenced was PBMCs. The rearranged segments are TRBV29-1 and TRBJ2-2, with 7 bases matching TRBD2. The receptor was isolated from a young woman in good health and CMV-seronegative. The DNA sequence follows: TGCAGCGTTGATCGGGCGGGAGTCGGGGAGCTGTTTTTT. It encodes CSVDRAGVGELFF.